The rows below give T cell receptor beta chains drawn from one sample of a study of T cells in Graves' hyperthyroidism and ophthalmopathy. TCRdb reprocessed the multiplex PCR reads with MiXCR, giving one entry per CDR3 protein. Seen here are about 640,000 distinct CDR3 sequences, roughly 20% observed once, and the top ten hold approximately 30%. The specimen was blood. The receptors were gathered from a man under 40 with Graves' ophthalmopathy. Both conserved end residues are part of each CDR3. The D gene is left open where the match is weak. Clone size is stated in some rows and not others, as once, few, many or a class when expanded.

D gene: -
clone size: -
J gene: TRBJ2-1
V gene: TRBV24-1
CDR3 protein: CATRRGGDNEQFF
CDR3 DNA: TGTGCCACCAGAAGAGGAGGCGACAATGAGCAGTTCTTC

D gene: -
clone size: -
J gene: TRBJ2-7
V gene: TRBV19
CDR3 protein: CASSSGVRTYEQYF
CDR3 DNA: TGTGCCAGTAGCTCGGGAGTGAGAACCTACGAGCAGTACTTC

D gene: TRBD2
clone size: many
J gene: TRBJ2-1
V gene: TRBV7-9
CDR3 protein: CASSPSPGTSGRGAHNEQFF
CDR3 DNA: TGTGCCAGCAGCCCCTCGCCCGGGACTAGCGGGAGGGGGGCCCACAATGAGCAGTTCTTC

D gene: -
clone size: few
J gene: TRBJ2-2
V gene: TRBV7-2
CDR3 protein: CASSLVGDPSYTGELFF
CDR3 DNA: TGTGCCAGCAGCTTAGTGGGGGACCCCTCCTACACCGGGGAGCTGTTTTTT

D gene: -
clone size: many
J gene: TRBJ2-2
V gene: TRBV30
CDR3 protein: CAWSITRELFF
CDR3 DNA: TGTGCCTGGAGTATCACTCGCGAGCTGTTTTTT

D gene: -
clone size: few
J gene: TRBJ2-7
V gene: TRBV7-2
CDR3 protein: CASSPSGTRSYEQYF
CDR3 DNA: TGTGCCAGCAGCCCCTCCGGGACAAGATCCTACGAGCAGTACTTC

D gene: -
clone size: few
J gene: TRBJ1-2
V gene: TRBV28
CDR3 protein: CASSFAGWDGYTF
CDR3 DNA: TGTGCCAGCAGTTTCGCGGGTTGGGATGGCTACACCTTC

D gene: TRBD2
clone size: -
J gene: TRBJ2-1
V gene: TRBV9
CDR3 protein: CASSVDSGGSAYNEQFF
CDR3 DNA: TGTGCCAGCAGCGTAGATTCAGGCGGGAGCGCCTACAATGAGCAGTTCTTC

D gene: TRBD2
clone size: few
J gene: TRBJ2-1
V gene: TRBV28
CDR3 protein: CALAGGNNEQFF
CDR3 DNA: TGTGCCCTAGCGGGAGGGAACAATGAGCAGTTCTTC

D gene: TRBD1
clone size: -
J gene: TRBJ2-3
V gene: TRBV28
CDR3 protein: CASSRNRGVDTQYF
CDR3 DNA: TGTGCCAGCAGTAGGAACAGGGGGGTAGATACGCAGTATTTT

D gene: -
clone size: many
J gene: TRBJ2-3
V gene: TRBV27
CDR3 protein: CASSLIVTDTQYF
CDR3 DNA: TGTGCCAGCAGTTTAATAGTCACAGATACGCAGTATTTT

D gene: -
clone size: -
J gene: TRBJ2-2
V gene: TRBV4-3
CDR3 protein: CASSQSGLRVRGDTGELFF
CDR3 DNA: TGCGCCAGCAGCCAATCTGGGTTGAGGGTGCGAGGGGACACCGGGGAGCTGTTTTTT

D gene: -
clone size: many
J gene: TRBJ1-1
V gene: TRBV7-8
CDR3 protein: CASSFFPGPKNTEAFF
CDR3 DNA: TGTGCCAGCAGCTTTTTCCCGGGACCCAAGAACACTGAAGCTTTCTTT

D gene: TRBD1
clone size: -
J gene: TRBJ2-1
V gene: TRBV5-1
CDR3 protein: CASSPWDRVGDNEQFF
CDR3 DNA: TGCGCCAGCAGCCCATGGGACAGGGTGGGAGACAATGAGCAGTTCTTC

D gene: TRBD2
clone size: many
J gene: TRBJ2-7
V gene: TRBV20-1
CDR3 protein: CSARLEALAGIEQYF
CDR3 DNA: TGCAGTGCTAGACTTGAAGCCCTAGCGGGGATCGAGCAGTACTTC

D gene: TRBD2
clone size: few
J gene: TRBJ2-2
V gene: TRBV2
CDR3 protein: CAIWRTSGSTGELFF
CDR3 DNA: TGTGCCATTTGGAGGACTAGCGGGTCAACCGGGGAGCTGTTTTTT